The sequence of this T cell receptor beta chain was determined in a study of STAT3 mutations in large granular lymphocyte leukemia (dated by TCRdb to between 2017 and 2020). Regarding the research as a whole: Canonical activating STAT3 mutations were detected in roughly half of the longitudinally sequenced T-LGLL patients. One or more immunosuppressive therapy regimens were given to more than half of T-LGLL patients, and hematologic response was seen in around 40% of the treated patients. To reconstruct clonal hierarchy and dynamics, serial deep sequencing of TCRbeta CDR3 and STAT3 was performed in patients with T-cell large granular lymphocyte leukemia. From an initial cohort of about 220 LGL patients, approximately 17 representative T-LGLL cases were chosen for longitudinal sequencing of TCRbeta and STAT3. As controls, the study also included longitudinal sequencing of two patients with natural killer LGL leukemia. Patients were sequenced at around 4 time points on average, with the number of samplings per patient ranging from 2 to 8. What the work shows at the level of the full study, not this receptor alone: Persisting codominant clonotypes in some patients meant a small but highly pathogenic clone may have been missed. The linking of therapy response to changes in TCR clonal burden was complicated by variable intervals between samplings and differing treatment regimens. At least one immunodominant TCRbeta clonotype was identified in every T-LGLL patient, and multiple immunodominant subclonotypes were identified in about half of the T-LGLL patients. TCR clonotype switching after therapy was observed in about 35% of the 18 patients, and all newly emerging clones were found to be STAT3 wild type. In several patients, dominant TCR clone burden exceeded STAT3 mutant burden, suggesting STAT3 mutation arose secondarily within a pre-expanded clone. Because no samples were available when a clone first appeared, clonal expansion was inferred from samplings taken at other points.

Ends trimmed: V by 4 bases, J by 0 bases; bases unmatched to a gene: 11. Reading the germline V gene gives CDR1 SGHTA and CDR2 FQGNSA. The CDR3 measures 18 amino acids from cysteine to phenylalanine. CDR3 DNA only is kept here, 54 bases in frame from base 1. An Illumina MiSeq was used to sequence the TCRbeta libraries, yielding an average of around 41,000 productive templates per sample. Using multiplex PCR amplification, the immunoSEQ assay generated the TCRbeta CDR3 libraries. For the original study's pipeline: Following a previously defined approach, repertoire diversity was calculated, and values close to 0 point to extremely monoclonal samples. Held by TCRdb, this immuneACCESS table contains in-frame sequences only and omits some clones. Under half of the omission traces to an unresolved V gene where checked; the cause of the rest is unknown. V and J calls and clone size are those listed in that table; D and trimming were worked out from the DNA. The sample table holds around 13,000 clones, of which under 95% were seen once. The top ten clones comprise around 34% of the sample.

As concerns this clone: The antigen this receptor binds is unknown. No much larger clone is present one base from it, and per-base qualities are unavailable.

The same DNA, extracted from blood mononuclear cells, served for both the TCR sequencing and the STAT3 sequencing. The V and J genes are TRBV7-2 and TRBJ2-2, and 7 junction bases match TRBD1. Sequencing was carried out using peripheral blood mononuclear cells. The receptor comes from a man aged 35-49 years with T-cell large granular lymphocyte leukemia. Some clones in this sample may be carry-over from other donors' samples. The age is the age at diagnosis. The CDR3 sequence is CASSSFSQGPTNTGELFF. The sequenced DNA: TGTGCCAGCAGCTCCTTCTCACAGGGGCCCACGAACACCGGGGAGCTGTTTTTT.